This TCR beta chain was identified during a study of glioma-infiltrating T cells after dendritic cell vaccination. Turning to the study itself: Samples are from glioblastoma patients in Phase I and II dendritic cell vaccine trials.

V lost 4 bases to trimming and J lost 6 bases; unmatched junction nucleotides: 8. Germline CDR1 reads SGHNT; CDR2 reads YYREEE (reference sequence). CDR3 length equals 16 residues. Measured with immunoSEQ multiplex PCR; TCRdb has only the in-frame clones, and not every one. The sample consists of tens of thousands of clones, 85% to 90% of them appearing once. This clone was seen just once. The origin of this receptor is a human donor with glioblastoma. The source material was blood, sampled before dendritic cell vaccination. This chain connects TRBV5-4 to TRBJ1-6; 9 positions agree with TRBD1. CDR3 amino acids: CASSPGTGRSNSPLHF. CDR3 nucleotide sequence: TGTGCCAGCAGCCCCGGGACAGGGAGGAGTAATTCACCCCTCCACTTT.